Given below is one TCR beta chain in context. Its target is not known. The data belong to a study of blood T cells in healthy people across ages. Across the whole study: The template switching approach captured approximately one barcoded beta molecule for every two T cells.

The use of a sample-barcoded 5' primer and a J-beta primer mix characterized a second PCR of 7 to 11 cycles. There were at least 2.5 million CDR3-containing paired-end reads obtained from each sample. TCRdb recomputed calls from the 5' RACE reads with MiXCR, one row per CDR3 protein. The repertoire holds approximately 670,000 distinct CDR3 sequences, with roughly 41% as singletons. Every sample gave at least 5 micrograms of total RNA when it was extracted. Whole-study results and caveats: More naive CD4+ cells and higher diversity marked long-lived donors relative to aged donors.

Losses at the gene ends were 5 bases for V and 3 bases for J; bases not matched to a gene: 10. This CDR3 comprises 15 residues. Per germline, CDR1 DFQATT and CDR2 SNEGSKA (reference sequence). Input material: blood. This clonotype was obtained from a man older than 75 in good health. The V gene is TRBV20-1, the J gene TRBJ2-1, with 7 bases aligning to TRBD2. Written as DNA, the CDR3 is TGCAGTGCTCCTCGTAGCGGGCAGGTCTACAATGAGCAGTTCTTC. This encodes CSAPRSGQVYNEQFF.